This T cell receptor beta chain was sequenced for a study of CD8+CD57+ T cells in acquired aplastic anemia. Study results and limitations: CD8+ Simpson's diversity showed no significant patient-control difference.

This clonotype has only a few counts. Its target is not known. It is unclear where the CDR3 begins or ends on the DNA, so no DNA is shown, and the CDR3 is as TCRdb lists it. Genomic DNA templated the TCR beta VDJ and CDR3 profiling. TCRdb redid the calling of the reads with MiXCR, one entry per CDR3 protein. The repertoire holds hundreds of thousands of distinct CDR3 sequences, with under 80% as singletons. With termini counted, the CDR3 has 14 amino acids. Germline loops: CDR1 SGHTA, CDR2 FQGNSA. Sequenced: sorted CD4+, CD8+, or CD8+CD57+ T cells (not recorded which) from PBMCs. This clonotype originated in a human donor in good health, serving as a control. The gene calls are TRBV7-2 and TRBJ1-5; TRBD1 is taken as the D call from the table, unchecked against the DNA. The CDR3 spells CASSLAGIGAFFGF.